This T cell receptor beta chain is drawn from a study of technical replicates of blood from several donors. With V trimmed by 4 bases and J by 10 bases, 11 bases remained unmatched. In germline, CDR1 is SGHAT, CDR2 FQNNGV. This CDR3 has 15 residues. The method was immunoSEQ multiplex PCR; TCRdb's version includes in-frame clones alone and lacks a portion of them. The sample lists approximately 79,000 clones; approximately 91% were seen once. V and J are TRBV11-2 and TRBJ1-4; TRBD1 agrees at 8 bases. The sample comprised T cells isolated from PBMCs. The clonotype was recovered from a human donor in good health. CDR3 sequence reads: CASSSRDRTHGKLFF. CDR3 DNA: TGTGCCAGCAGCTCCCGGGACAGGACTCATGGAAAACTGTTTTTT.